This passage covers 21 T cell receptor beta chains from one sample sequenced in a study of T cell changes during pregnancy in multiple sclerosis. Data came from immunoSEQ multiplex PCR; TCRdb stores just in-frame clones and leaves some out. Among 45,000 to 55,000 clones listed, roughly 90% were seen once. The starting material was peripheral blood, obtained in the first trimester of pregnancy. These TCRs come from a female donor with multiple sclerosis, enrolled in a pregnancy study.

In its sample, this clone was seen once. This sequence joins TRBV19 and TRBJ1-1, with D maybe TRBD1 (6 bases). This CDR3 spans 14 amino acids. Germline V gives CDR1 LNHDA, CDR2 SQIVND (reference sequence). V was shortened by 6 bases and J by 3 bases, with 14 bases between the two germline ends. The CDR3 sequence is CASSRQQGHTEAFF. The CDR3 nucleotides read TGTGCCAGTAGCCGCCAACAGGGACACACTGAAGCTTTCTTT.

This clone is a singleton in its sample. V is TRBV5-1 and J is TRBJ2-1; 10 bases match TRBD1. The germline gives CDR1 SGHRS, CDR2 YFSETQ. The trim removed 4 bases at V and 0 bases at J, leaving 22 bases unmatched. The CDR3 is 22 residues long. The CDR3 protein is CASSELDRGHRTDLSSYNEQFF. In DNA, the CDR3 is TGCGCCAGCAGCGAGCTTGACAGGGGGCACCGGACCGACTTGAGCTCCTACAATGAGCAGTTCTTC.

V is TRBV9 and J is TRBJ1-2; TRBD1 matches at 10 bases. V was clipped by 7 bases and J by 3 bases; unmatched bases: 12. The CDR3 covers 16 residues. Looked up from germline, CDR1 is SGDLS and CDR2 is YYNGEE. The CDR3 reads CASRPTGGTGYYGYTF. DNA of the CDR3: TGTGCCAGCCGTCCGACAGGGGGCACCGGCTACTATGGCTACACCTTC. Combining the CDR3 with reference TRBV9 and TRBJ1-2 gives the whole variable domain DSGVTQTPKHLITATGQRVTLRCSPRSGDLSVYWYQQSLDQGLQFLIQYYNGEERAKGNILERFSAQQFPDLHSELNLSSLELGDSALYFCASRPTGGTGYYGYTFGSGTRLTVV.

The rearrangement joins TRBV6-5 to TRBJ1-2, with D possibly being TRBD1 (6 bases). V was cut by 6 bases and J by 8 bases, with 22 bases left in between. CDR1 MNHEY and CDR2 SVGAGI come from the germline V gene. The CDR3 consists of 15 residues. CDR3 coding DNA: TGTGCCAGCAGGAACCTGGGACACACGTTACGAGGCTACACCTTC. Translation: CASRNLGHTLRGYTF.

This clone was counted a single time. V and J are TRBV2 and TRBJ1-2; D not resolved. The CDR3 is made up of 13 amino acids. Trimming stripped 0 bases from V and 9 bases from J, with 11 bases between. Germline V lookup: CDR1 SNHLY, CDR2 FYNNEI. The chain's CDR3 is CASSEALRERYTF. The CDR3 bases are TGTGCCAGCAGTGAAGCGCTTCGGGAGCGCTACACCTTC.

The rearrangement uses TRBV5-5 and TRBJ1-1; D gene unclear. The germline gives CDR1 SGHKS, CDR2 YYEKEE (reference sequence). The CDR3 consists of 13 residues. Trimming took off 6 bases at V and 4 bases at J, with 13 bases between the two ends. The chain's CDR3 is CASNIPGVTEAFF. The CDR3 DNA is TGTGCCAGCAATATACCCGGGGTCACTGAAGCTTTCTTT.

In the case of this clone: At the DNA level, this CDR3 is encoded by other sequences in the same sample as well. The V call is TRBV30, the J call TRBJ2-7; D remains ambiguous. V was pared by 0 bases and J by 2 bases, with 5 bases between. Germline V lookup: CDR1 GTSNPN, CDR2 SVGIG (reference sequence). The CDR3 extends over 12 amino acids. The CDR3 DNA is TGTGCCTGGAGTGTACAAGCCTACGAGCAGTACTTC. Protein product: CAWSVQAYEQYF.

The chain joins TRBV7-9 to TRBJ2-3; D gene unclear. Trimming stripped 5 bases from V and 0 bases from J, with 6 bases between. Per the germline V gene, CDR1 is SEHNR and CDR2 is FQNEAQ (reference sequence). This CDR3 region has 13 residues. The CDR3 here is CASSILSTDTQYF. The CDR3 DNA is TGTGCCAGCAGCATATTGAGCACAGATACGCAGTATTTT.

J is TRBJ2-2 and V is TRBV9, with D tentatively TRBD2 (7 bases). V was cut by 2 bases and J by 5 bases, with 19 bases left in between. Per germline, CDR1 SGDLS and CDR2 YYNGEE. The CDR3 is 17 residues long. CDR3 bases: TGTGCCAGCAGCGTCAGACCGGGGGGCTCAGGAACCGGGGAGCTGTTTTTT. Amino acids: CASSVRPGGSGTGELFF.

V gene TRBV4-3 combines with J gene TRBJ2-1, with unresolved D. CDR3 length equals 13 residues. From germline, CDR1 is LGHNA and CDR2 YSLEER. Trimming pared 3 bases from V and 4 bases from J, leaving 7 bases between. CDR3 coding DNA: TGCGCCAGCAGCCACGTGACATACAATGAGCAGTTCTTC. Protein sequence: CASSHVTYNEQFF.

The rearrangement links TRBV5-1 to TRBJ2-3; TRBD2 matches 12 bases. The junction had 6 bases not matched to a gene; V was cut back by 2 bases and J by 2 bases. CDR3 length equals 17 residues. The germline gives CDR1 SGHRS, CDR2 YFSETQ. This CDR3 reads CASSFKLAGGNTDTQYF. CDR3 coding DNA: TGCGCCAGCAGCTTCAAACTAGCGGGGGGCAACACAGATACGCAGTATTTT. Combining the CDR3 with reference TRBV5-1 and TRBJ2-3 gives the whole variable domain KAGVTQTPRYLIKTRGQQVTLSCSPISGHRSVSWYQQTPGQGLQFLFEYFSETQRNKGNFPGRFSGRQFSNSRSEMNVSTLELGDSALYLCASSFKLAGGNTDTQYFGPGTRLTVL.

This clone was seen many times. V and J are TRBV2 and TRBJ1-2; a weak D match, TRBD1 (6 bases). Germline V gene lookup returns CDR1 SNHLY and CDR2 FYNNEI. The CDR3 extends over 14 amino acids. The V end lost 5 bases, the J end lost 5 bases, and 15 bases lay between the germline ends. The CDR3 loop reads CASSPTGSGYGYTF. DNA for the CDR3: TGTGCCAGCAGTCCCACAGGGTCGGGGTATGGCTACACCTTC.

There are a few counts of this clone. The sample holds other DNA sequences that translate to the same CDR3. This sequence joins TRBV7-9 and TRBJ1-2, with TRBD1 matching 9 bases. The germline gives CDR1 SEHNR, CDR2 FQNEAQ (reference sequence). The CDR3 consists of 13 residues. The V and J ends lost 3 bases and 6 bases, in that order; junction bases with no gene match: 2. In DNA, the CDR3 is TGTGCCAGCAGCTTGACAGGGGGTGATGGCTACACCTTC. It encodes CASSLTGGDGYTF.

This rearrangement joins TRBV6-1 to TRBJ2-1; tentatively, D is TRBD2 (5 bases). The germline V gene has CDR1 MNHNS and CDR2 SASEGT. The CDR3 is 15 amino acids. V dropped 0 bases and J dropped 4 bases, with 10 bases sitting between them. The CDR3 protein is CASSEAYGDYNEQFF. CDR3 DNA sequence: TGTGCCAGCAGTGAAGCGTACGGGGATTACAATGAGCAGTTCTTC.

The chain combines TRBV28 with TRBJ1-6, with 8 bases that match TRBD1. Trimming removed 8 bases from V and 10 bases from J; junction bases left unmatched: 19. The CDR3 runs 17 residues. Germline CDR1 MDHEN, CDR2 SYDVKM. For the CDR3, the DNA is TGTGCCAGCGGGCTTGGGACAGGTTTTCCGCAAGGCTCACCCCTCCACTTT. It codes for CASGLGTGFPQGSPLHF.

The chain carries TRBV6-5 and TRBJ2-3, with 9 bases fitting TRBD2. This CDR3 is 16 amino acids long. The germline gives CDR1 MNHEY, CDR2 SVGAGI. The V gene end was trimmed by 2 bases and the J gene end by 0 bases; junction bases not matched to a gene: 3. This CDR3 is CASSYGSGGSTDTQYF. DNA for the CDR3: TGTGCCAGCAGTTACGGCAGCGGGGGGAGCACAGATACGCAGTATTTT.

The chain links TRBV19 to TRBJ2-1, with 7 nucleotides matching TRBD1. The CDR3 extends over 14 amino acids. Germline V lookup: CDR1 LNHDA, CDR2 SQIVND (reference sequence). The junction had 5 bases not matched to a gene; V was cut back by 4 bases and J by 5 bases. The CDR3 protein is CASSRGQRNNEQFF. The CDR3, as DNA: TGTGCCAGTAGTAGGGGACAGAGAAACAATGAGCAGTTCTTC. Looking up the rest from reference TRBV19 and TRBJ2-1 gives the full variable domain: DGGITQSPKYLFRKEGQNVTLSCEQNLNHDAMYWYRQDPGQGLRLIYYSQIVNDFQKGDIAEGYSVSREKKESFPLTVTSAQKNPTAFYLCASSRGQRNNEQFFGPGTRLTVL.

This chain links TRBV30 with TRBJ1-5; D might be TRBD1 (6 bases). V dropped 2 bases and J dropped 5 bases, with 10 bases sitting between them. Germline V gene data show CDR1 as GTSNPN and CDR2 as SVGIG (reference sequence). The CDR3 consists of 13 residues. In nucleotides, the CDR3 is TGTGCCTGGAGTTGGGGGGGCGATCAGCCCCAGCATTTT. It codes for CAWSWGGDQPQHF.

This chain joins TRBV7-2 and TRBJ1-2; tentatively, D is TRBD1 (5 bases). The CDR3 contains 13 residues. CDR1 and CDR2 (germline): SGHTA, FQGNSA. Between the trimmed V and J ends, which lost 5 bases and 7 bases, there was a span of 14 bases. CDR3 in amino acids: CASSRQSVRGYTF. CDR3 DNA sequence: TGTGCCAGCAGCAGACAGTCCGTACGTGGCTACACCTTC.

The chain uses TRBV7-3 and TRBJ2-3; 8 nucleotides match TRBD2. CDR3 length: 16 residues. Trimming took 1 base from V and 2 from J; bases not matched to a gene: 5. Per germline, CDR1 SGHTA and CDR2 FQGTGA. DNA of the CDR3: TGTGCCAGCAGCTTAAGGGGCGGGGGGCTCACAGATACGCAGTATTTT. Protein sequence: CASSLRGGGLTDTQYF.

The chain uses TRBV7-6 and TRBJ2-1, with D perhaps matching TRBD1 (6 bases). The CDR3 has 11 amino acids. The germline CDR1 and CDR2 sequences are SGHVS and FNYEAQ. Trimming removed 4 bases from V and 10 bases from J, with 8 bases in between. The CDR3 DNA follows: TGTGCCAGCAGCTCCGGACAGGAGCAGTTCTTC. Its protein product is CASSSGQEQFF.